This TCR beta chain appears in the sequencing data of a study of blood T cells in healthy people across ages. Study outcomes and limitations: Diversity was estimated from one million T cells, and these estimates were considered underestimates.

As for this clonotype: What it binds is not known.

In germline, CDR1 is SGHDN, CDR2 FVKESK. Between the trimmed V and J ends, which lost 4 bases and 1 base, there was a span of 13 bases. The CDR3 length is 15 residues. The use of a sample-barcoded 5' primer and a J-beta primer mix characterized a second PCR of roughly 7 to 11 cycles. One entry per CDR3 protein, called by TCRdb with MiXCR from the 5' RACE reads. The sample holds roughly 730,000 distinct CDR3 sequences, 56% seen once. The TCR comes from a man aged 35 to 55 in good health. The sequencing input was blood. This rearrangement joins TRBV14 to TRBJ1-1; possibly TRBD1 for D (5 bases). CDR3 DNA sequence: TGTGCCAGCAGCCGCTCGGGGGGATGGAACACTGAAGCTTTCTTT. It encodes CASSRSGGWNTEAFF. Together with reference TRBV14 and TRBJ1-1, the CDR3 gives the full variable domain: EAGVTQFPSHSVIEKGQTVTLRCDPISGHDNLYWYRRVMGKEIKFLLHFVKESKQDESGMPNNRFLAERTGGTYSTLKVQPAELEDSGVYFCASSRSGGWNTEAFFGQGTRLTVV.